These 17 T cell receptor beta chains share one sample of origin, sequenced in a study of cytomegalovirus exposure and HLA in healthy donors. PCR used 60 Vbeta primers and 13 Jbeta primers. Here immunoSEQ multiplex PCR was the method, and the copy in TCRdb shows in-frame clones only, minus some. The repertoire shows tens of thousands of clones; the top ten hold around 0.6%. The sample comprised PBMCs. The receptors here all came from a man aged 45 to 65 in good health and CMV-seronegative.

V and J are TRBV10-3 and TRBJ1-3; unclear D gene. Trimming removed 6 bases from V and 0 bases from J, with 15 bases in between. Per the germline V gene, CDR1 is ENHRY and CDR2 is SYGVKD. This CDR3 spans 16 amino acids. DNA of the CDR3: TGTGCCATCAGGAGGGCAGACGGCAGCTCTGGAAACACCATATATTTT. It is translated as CAIRRADGSSGNTIYF.

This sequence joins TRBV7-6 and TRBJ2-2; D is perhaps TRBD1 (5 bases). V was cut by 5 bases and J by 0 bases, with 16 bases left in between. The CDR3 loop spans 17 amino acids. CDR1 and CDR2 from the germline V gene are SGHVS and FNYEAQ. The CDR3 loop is CASSPSPGNTNTGELFF. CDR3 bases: TGTGCCAGCAGCCCAAGCCCAGGGAACACGAACACCGGGGAGCTGTTTTTT. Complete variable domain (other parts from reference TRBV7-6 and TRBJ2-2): GAGVSQSPRYKVTKRGQDVALRCDPISGHVSLYWYRQALGQGPEFLTYFNYEAQQDKSGLPNDRFSAERPEGSISTLTIQRTEQRDSAMYRCASSPSPGNTNTGELFFGEGSRLTVL.

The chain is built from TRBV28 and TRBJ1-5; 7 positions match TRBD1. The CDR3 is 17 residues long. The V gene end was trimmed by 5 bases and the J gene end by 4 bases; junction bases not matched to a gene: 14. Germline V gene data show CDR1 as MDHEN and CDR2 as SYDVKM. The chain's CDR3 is CASSPYRGGLGNQPQHF. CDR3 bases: TGTGCCAGCAGTCCTTACAGGGGTGGGTTAGGAAATCAGCCCCAGCATTTT.

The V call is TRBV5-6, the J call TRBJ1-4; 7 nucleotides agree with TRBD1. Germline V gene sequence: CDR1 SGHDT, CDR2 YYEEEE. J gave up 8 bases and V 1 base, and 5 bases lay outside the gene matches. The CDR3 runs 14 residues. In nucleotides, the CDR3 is TGTGCCAGCAGCTTGACAGGGGTGTTAGAAAAACTGTTTTTT. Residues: CASSLTGVLEKLFF.

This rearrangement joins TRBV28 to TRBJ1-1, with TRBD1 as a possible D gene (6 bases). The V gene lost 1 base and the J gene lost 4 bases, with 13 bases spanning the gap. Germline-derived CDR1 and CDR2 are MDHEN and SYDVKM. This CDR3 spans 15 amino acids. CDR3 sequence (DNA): TGTGCCAGCAGTTTATCAGGGGAAAGGGGCACTGAAGCTTTCTTT. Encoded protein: CASSLSGERGTEAFF. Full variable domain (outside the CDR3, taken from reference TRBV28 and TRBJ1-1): DVKVTQSSRYLVKRTGEKVFLECVQDMDHENMFWYRQDPGLGLRLIYFSYDVKMKEKGDIPEGYSVSREKKERFSLILESASTNQTSMYLCASSLSGERGTEAFFGQGTRLTVV.

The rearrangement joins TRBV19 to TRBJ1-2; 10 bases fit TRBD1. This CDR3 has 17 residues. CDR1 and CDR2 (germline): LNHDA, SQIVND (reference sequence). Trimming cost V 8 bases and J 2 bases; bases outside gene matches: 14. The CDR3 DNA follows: TGTGCCAGTCTTTTCCGGGACAGGGGAGTGGGAAACTATGGCTACACCTTC. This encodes CASLFRDRGVGNYGYTF.

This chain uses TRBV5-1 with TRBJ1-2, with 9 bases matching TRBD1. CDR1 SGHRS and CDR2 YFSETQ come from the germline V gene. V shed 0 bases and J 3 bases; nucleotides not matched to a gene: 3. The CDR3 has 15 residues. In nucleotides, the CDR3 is TGCGCCAGCAGCTTGGGACAGGGGGGATACTATGGCTACACCTTC. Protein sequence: CASSLGQGGYYGYTF.

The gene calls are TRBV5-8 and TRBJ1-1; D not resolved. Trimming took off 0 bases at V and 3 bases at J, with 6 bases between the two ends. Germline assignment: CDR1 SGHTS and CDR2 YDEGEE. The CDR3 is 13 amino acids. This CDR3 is CASSLAADTEAFF. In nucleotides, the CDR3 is TGTGCCAGCAGCTTGGCCGCGGACACTGAAGCTTTCTTT.

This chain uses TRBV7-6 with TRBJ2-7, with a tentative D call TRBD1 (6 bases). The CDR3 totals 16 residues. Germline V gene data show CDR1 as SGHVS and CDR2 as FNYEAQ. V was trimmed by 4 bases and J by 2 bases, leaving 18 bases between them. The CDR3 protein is CASSSEPQGGPYEQYF. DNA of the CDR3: TGTGCCAGCAGCTCCGAACCACAGGGCGGCCCCTACGAGCAGTACTTC.

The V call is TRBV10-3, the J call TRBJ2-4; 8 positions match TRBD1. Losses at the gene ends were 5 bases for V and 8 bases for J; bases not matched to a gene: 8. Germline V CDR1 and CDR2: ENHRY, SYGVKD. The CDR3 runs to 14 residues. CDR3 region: CAISPGGQWDIQYF. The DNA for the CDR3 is TGTGCCATCAGTCCAGGGGGCCAATGGGACATTCAGTACTTC.

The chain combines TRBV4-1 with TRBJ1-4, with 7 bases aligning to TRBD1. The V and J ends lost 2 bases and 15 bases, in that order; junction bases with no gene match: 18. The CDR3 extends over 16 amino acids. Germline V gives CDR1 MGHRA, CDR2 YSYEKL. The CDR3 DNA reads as TGCGCCAGCAGCCAACTGGACAGGACGCGCTCTGGGGCGGTGTTTTTT. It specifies CASSQLDRTRSGAVFF.

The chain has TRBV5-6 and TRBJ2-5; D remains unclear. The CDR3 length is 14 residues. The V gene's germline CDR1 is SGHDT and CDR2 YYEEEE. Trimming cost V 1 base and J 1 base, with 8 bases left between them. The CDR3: CASSLILAQETQYF. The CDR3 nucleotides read TGTGCCAGCAGCTTGATTTTAGCCCAAGAGACCCAGTACTTC.

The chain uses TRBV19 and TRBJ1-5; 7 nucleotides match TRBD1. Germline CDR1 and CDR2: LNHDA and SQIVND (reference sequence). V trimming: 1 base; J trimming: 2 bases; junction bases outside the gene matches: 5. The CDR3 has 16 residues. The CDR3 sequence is CASSIAGTVGNQPQHF. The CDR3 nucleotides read TGTGCCAGTAGTATAGCGGGGACAGTGGGCAATCAGCCCCAGCATTTT.

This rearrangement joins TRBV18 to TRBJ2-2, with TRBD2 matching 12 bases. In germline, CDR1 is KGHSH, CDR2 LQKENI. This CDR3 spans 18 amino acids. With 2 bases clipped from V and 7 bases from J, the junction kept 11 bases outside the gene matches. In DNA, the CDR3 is TGTGCCAGCTCACCAATGACTAGCGGGGGCCCAACGAGCGGGGAGCTGTTTTTT. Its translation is CASSPMTSGGPTSGELFF.

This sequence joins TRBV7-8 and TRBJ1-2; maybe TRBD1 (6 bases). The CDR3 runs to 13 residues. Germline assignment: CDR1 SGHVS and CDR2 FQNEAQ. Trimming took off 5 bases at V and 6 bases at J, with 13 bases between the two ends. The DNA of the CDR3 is TGTGCCAGCAGCCTCCCGGGGGGCCATGGCTACACCTTC. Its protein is CASSLPGGHGYTF.

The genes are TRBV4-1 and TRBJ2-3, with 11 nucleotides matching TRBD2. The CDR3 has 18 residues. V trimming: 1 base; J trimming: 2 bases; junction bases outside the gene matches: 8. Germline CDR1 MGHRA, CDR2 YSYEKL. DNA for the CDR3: TGCGCCAGCAGCCAAGGCCTAGCGGGGGGTCTCATCACAGATACGCAGTATTTT. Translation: CASSQGLAGGLITDTQYF.

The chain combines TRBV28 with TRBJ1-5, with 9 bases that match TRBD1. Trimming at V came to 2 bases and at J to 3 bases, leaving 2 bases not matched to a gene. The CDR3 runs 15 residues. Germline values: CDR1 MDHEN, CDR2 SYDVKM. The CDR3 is CASSLGTGTNQPQHF. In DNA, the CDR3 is TGTGCCAGCAGTTTAGGGACAGGGACCAATCAGCCCCAGCATTTT.